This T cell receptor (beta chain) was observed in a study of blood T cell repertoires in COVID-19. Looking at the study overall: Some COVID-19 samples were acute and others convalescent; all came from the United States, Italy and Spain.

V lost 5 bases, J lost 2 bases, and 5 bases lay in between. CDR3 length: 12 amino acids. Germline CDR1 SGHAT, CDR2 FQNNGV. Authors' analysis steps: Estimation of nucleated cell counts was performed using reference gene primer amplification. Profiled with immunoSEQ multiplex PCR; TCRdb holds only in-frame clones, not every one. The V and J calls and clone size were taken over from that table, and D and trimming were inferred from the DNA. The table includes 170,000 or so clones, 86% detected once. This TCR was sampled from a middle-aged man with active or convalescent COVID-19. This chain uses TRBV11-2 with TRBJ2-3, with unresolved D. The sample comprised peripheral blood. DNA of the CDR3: TGTGCCAGCAGCACTCTCACAGATACGCAGTATTTT. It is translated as CASSTLTDTQYF.